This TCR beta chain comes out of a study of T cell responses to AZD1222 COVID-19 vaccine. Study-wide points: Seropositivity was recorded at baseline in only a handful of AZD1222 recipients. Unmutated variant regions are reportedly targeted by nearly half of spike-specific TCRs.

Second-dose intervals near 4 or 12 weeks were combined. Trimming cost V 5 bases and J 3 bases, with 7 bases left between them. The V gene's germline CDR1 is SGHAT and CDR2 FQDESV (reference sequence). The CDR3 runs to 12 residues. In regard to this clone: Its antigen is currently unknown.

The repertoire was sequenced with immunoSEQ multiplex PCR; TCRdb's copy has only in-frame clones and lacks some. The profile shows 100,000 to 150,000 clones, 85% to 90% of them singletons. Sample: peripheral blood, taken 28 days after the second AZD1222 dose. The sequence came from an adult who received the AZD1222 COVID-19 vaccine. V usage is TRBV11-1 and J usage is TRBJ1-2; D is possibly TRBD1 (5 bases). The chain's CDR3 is CASSGADYGYTF. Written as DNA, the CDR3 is TGTGCCAGCAGCGGGGCAGACTATGGCTACACCTTC.